This T cell receptor beta chain was recovered during a study of T cells after yellow fever vaccination. This clonotype was detected ten times or more. MiXCR, run by TCRdb on the 5' RACE reads, gives a single entry per CDR3 protein. The sample yields some 390,000 distinct CDR3 sequences, 6.2% seen once. The germline V gene has CDR1 SGHTA and CDR2 FQGNSA. After removal of 7 bases from V and 4 bases from J, the junction contained 9 bases not matched to a gene. This CDR3 comprises 16 residues. The sequenced sample was PBMCs, obtained 5 days after the yellow fever booster vaccination. The chain uses TRBV7-2 and TRBJ2-1; 11 bases line up with TRBD2. The receptor comes from a man aged 25-45 years who received the YFV17D yellow fever vaccine. CDR3 sequence: CASKVGTSGLYNEQFF. CDR3 DNA: TGTGCCAGCAAAGTAGGGACTAGCGGCTTATACAATGAGCAGTTCTTC.